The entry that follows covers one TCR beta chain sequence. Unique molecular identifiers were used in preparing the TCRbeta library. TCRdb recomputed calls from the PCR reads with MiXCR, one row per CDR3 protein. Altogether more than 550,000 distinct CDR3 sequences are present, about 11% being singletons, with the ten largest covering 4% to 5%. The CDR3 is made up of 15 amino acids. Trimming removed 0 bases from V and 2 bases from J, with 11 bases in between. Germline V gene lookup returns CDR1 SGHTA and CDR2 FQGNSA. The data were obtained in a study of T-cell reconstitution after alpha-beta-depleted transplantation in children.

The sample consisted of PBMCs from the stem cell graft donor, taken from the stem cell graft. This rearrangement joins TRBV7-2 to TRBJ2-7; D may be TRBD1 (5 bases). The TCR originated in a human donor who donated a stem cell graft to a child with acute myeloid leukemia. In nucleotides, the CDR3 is TGTGCCAGCAGCTTAGCGCAGGGTACCGCCTACGAGCAGTACTTC. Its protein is CASSLAQGTAYEQYF.